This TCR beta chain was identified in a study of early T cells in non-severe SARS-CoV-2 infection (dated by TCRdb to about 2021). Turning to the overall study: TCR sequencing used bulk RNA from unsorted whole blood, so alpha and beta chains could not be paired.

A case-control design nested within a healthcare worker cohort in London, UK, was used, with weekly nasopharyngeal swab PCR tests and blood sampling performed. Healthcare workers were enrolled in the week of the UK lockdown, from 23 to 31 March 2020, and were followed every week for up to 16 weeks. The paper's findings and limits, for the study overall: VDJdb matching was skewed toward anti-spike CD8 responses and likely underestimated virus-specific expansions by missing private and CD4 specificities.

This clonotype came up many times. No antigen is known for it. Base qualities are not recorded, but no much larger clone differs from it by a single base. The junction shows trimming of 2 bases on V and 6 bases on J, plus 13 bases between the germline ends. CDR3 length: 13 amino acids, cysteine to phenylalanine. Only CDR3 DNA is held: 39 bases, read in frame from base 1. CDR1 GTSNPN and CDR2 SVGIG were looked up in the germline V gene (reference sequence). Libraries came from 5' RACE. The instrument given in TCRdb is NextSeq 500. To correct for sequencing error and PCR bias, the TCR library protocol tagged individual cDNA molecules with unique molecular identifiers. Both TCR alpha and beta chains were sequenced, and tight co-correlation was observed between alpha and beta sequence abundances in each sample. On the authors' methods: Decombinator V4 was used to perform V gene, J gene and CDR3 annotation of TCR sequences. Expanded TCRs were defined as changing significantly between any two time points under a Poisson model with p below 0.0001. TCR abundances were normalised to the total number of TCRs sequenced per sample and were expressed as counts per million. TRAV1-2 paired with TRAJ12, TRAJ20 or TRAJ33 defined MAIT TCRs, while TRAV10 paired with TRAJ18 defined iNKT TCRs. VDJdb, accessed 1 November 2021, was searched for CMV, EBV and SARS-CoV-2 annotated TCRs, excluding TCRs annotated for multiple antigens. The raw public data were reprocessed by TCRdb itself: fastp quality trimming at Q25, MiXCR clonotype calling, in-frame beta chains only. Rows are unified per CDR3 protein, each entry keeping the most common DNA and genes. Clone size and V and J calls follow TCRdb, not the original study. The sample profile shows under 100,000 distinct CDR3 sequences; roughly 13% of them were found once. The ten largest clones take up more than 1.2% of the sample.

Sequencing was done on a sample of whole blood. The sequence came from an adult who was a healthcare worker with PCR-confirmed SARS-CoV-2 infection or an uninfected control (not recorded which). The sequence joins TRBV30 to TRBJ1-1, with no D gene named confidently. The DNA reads TGTGCCTGGAGTCCCCGGAGAGGGTCTGAAGCTTTCTTT. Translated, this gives CAWSPRRGSEAFF.